These 6 T cell receptor beta chains were all obtained from the same sample, sequenced in a study of cytomegalovirus exposure and HLA in healthy donors. The assay was immunoSEQ multiplex PCR, and TCRdb's table has in-frame clones only and misses some. The repertoire includes some 64,000 clones, around 96% of them detected once, and 1% to 1.5% sits in the top ten. The source material was PBMCs. These receptors were collected from a young woman in good health and CMV-seronegative.

This chain connects TRBV4-3 to TRBJ1-3; possibly TRBD1 for D (6 bases). The CDR3 has 15 amino acids. Germline assignment: CDR1 LGHNA and CDR2 YSLEER. Trimming removed 0 bases at V and 4 bases at J, with 10 bases between. Here the CDR3 DNA reads TGCGCCAGCAGCCAAGATGGTCAGGGGGGAAACACCATATATTTT. It translates to CASSQDGQGGNTIYF.

J is TRBJ2-5 and V is TRBV11-3; TRBD2 is a possible D gene (5 bases). The CDR3 is 13 amino acids. Germline V lookup: CDR1 SGHNT, CDR2 YENEEA. The V end was cut by 4 bases, the J end by 5 bases, with 11 bases between. The CDR3 DNA is TGTGCCAGCAGCTCATATGGCGGGGAGACCCAGTACTTC. It specifies CASSSYGGETQYF.

V and J are TRBV28 and TRBJ1-5, with D possibly being TRBD1 (6 bases). V was trimmed by 6 bases and J by 4 bases, leaving 13 bases between them. Germline V CDR1 and CDR2: MDHEN, SYDVKM. This CDR3 region has 14 residues. CDR3 in DNA: TGTGCCAGCAGCTGGAGACAGGCTAATCAGCCCCAGCATTTT. It translates to CASSWRQANQPQHF.

The genes are TRBV25-1 and TRBJ1-3; TRBD1 is a possible D gene (5 bases). Trimming left V 7 bases short and J 4 bases short, with 11 bases between. The CDR3 extends over 13 amino acids. From germline, CDR1 is MGHDK and CDR2 SYGVNS. The CDR3 DNA sequence: TGTGCCAGCAAAATCAACAGGGGAAACACCATATATTTT. Its protein product is CASKINRGNTIYF. Full variable domain (rest looked up from reference TRBV25-1 and TRBJ1-3): EADIYQTPRYLVIGTGKKITLECSQTMGHDKMYWYQQDPGMELHLIHYSYGVNSTEKGDLSSESTVSRIRTEHFPLTLESARPSHTSQYLCASKINRGNTIYFGEGSWLTVV.

V gene TRBV4-3 combines with J gene TRBJ1-2, with D possibly TRBD1 on 5 matching bases. The CDR3 extends over 15 amino acids. Germline V CDR1 and CDR2: LGHNA, YSLEER. V gave up 0 bases and J gave up 8 bases, with 16 bases separating them. This chain's CDR3 is CASSQDSRVFGGYTF. CDR3 sequence (DNA): TGCGCCAGCAGCCAAGACTCCAGGGTTTTCGGGGGCTACACCTTC.

In DNA form, the CDR3 reads TGTGCCAGCAGGCGGGAGGGTGAGCAGTTCTTC. It yields the protein CASRREGEQFF. The chain uses TRBV2 and TRBJ2-1, with 9 nucleotides matching TRBD2. J gave up 9 bases and V 6 bases, and 0 bases lay outside the gene matches. The germline gives CDR1 SNHLY, CDR2 FYNNEI. The CDR3 has 11 amino acids.